The T cell receptor (beta chain) under discussion was sequenced for a study of cytomegalovirus exposure and HLA in healthy donors. Study conclusions and caveats: Published work reported that the classifier diagnosed cytomegalovirus status with high specificity and sensitivity.

In regard to this clone: The antigen remains undetermined.

Amplification used 60 Vbeta primers and 13 Jbeta primers. Assay: immunoSEQ multiplex PCR; the TCRdb copy retains only in-frame clones and omits some. The sample lists roughly 150,000 clones, about four fifths seen once, with 4% to 4.5% in the top ten. Germline CDR1 and CDR2: SGHRS and YFSETQ. This CDR3 contains 15 residues. The V and J ends lost 1 base and 3 bases respectively, with 10 bases between them. Material for sequencing was PBMCs. This clonotype was obtained from a woman aged 40 to 50 in good health and CMV-seropositive. The chain joins TRBV5-1 to TRBJ2-2, with a weak D call TRBD1 (5 bases). This CDR3 is CASSLTGTYTGELFF. The CDR3 DNA is TGCGCCAGCAGCTTGACAGGCACCTACACCGGGGAGCTGTTTTTT. Full variable domain (remainder filled in from reference TRBV5-1 and TRBJ2-2): KAGVTQTPRYLIKTRGQQVTLSCSPISGHRSVSWYQQTPGQGLQFLFEYFSETQRNKGNFPGRFSGRQFSNSRSEMNVSTLELGDSALYLCASSLTGTYTGELFFGEGSRLTVL.